A selection of T cell receptor beta chains follows, all from one sample in a study of beta chain features in type 1 diabetes. Sequencing was performed with immunoSEQ multiplex PCR; in TCRdb, only in-frame clones are kept and a portion is missing. The sample records hundreds of thousands of clones, roughly 13% being singletons. Sequencing used naive CD4+ T cells from blood. The receptors shown here come from a man aged 18 to 35 with type 1 diabetes. Both conserved end residues are part of each CDR3. The D gene is left open where the match is weak. The size of a clone is reported for some rows only, either as once, few or many, or as a class for expanded clones.

DNA,CDR3,size,J,V,D
TGTGCCAGCTCAAAGCCAGGGACAGGTGCCTACAATGAGCAGTTCTTC,CASSKPGTGAYNEQFF,few,TRBJ2-1,TRBV18,TRBD1
TGTGCCAGCAGCTTAGCGTTGGGGGGCTATGGCTACACCTTC,CASSLALGGYGYTF,few,TRBJ1-2,TRBV7-2,NA
TGTGCCAGCAGTGAAGGGGGACAGTCCTATGGCTACACCTTC,CASSEGGQSYGYTF,NA,TRBJ1-2,TRBV27,TRBD1
TGTGCCAGTAGTAGCCCTACAAGGAACACTGAAGCTTTCTTT,CASSSPTRNTEAFF,NA,TRBJ1-1,TRBV19,NA
TGTGCCAGCAGCGGGACAGGGGGCTTTACAGATACGCAGTATTTT,CASSGTGGFTDTQYF,NA,TRBJ2-3,TRBV7-9,TRBD1
TGTGCCAGCAGTCTGGACCGAGCCGCAACTAATGAAAAACTGTTTTTT,CASSLDRAATNEKLFF,NA,TRBJ1-4,TRBV27,NA
TGTGCCAGCAGTCCCGGGCCATTCAGGGATGGCTACACCTTC,CASSPGPFRDGYTF,NA,TRBJ1-2,TRBV5-4,NA
TGTGCCAGCAGTGATATGACAAACTCTGGGGCCAACGTCCTGACTTTC,CASSDMTNSGANVLTF,NA,TRBJ2-6,TRBV6-1,NA
TGTGCCAGCAGTTACTATGGGCCTAATGAAAAACTGTTTTTT,CASSYYGPNEKLFF,NA,TRBJ1-4,TRBV6-6,NA
TGTGCCATCAGTGAGCCCATGGGGGGCGGCATCCAGTTTTCACCCCTCCACTTT,CAISEPMGGGIQFSPLHF,NA,TRBJ1-6,TRBV10-3,NA
TGCGCCAGCAGCCAGGCTCTCGGCAGAAAGGTCTACGAGCAGTACTTC,CASSQALGRKVYEQYF,NA,TRBJ2-7,TRBV4-1,NA
TGCGCCAGCAGCCAAAATGGGGCTGGGGCCAACGTCCTGACTTTC,CASSQNGAGANVLTF,NA,TRBJ2-6,TRBV4-1,NA
TGTGCCAGCAAACTTCTGGCGGGGGCCTTGAGCTCCTACAATGAGCAGTTCTTC,CASKLLAGALSSYNEQFF,few,TRBJ2-1,TRBV27,NA
TGTGCCAGCAGCCCCCCCGGGACGTATGGCTACACCTTC,CASSPPGTYGYTF,NA,TRBJ1-2,TRBV28,NA
TGTGCCAGCAGTTCCGGGACATACTCCTACGAGCAGTACTTC,CASSSGTYSYEQYF,few,TRBJ2-7,TRBV6-5,NA
TGTGCCAGCAGCTTAGAAGAGAATTCACCCCTCCACTTT,CASSLEENSPLHF,few,TRBJ1-6,TRBV7-2,NA
TGTGCCATCAGTGGACAGGGGATACTCCAAGAGACCCAGTACTTC,CAISGQGILQETQYF,few,TRBJ2-5,TRBV10-3,TRBD1
TGTGCCAGTAGCCGACAGAACACTGAAGCTTTCTTT,CASSRQNTEAFF,few,TRBJ1-1,TRBV19,NA
TGCAGCGCTACGGTCCGGGACGAGCAGTACTTC,CSATVRDEQYF,few,TRBJ2-7,TRBV29-1,NA
TGTGCCAGCAGTTTTGACGGGACTAGTACCTACGAGCAGTACTTC,CASSFDGTSTYEQYF,NA,TRBJ2-7,TRBV6-5,TRBD2
TGTGCCAGCTGCAGGAGCCCCCAAGAGACCCAGTACTTC,CASCRSPQETQYF,few,TRBJ2-5,TRBV25-1,NA
TGTGCCAGCAGAAAGCAGGGCCTTTGGAATGAGCAGTTCTTC,CASRKQGLWNEQFF,few,TRBJ2-1,TRBV28,NA
TGTGCCAGCCGACAGTCCACTAGCGGGGGGCGGGAGACCCAGTACTTC,CASRQSTSGGRETQYF,few,TRBJ2-5,TRBV28,TRBD2
TGTGCCAGCAGTCGGGAGCTTACCACAGATACGCAGTATTTT,CASSRELTTDTQYF,few,TRBJ2-3,TRBV28,NA
TGTGCCAGTAGTATGGGGGAGTGGACCGGGGAGCTGTTTTTT,CASSMGEWTGELFF,few,TRBJ2-2,TRBV19,NA
TGTGCCAGCAGTGAAAGTAACGAGCAGTACTTC,CASSESNEQYF,NA,TRBJ2-7,TRBV6-1,NA
TGTGCCAGCAGCTTAGCCCCGACAGGGGGTAGACAGCCCCAGCATTTT,CASSLAPTGGRQPQHF,few,TRBJ1-5,TRBV11-2,TRBD1
TGTGCCAGTAGGACCCCCGGGGTGAGCAATCAGCCCCAGCATTTT,CASRTPGVSNQPQHF,once,TRBJ1-5,TRBV19,NA
TGTGCCAGCAGCTCCGCATTGGGGGTGATCTATGGCTACACCTTC,CASSSALGVIYGYTF,few,TRBJ1-2,TRBV27,NA
TGTGCCACCAGCAGAGATGCCGCAGGTAGTGCTTTCTTT,CATSRDAAGSAFF,NA,TRBJ1-1,TRBV15,NA
TGTGCCAGCAGTCCCCCCGCGAGGGGCCATGGCTACACCTTC,CASSPPARGHGYTF,few,TRBJ1-2,TRBV28,NA
TGTGCCAGCAGTTTATTCCGCCTTGGAAGCTCTGGGGCCAACGTCCTGACTTTC,CASSLFRLGSSGANVLTF,few,TRBJ2-6,TRBV27,NA
TGTGCCAGTAGTACCCAGGGGAGAAGTCTGTTTTTT,CASSTQGRSLFF,few,TRBJ1-4,TRBV19,NA
TGTGCCAGCAGCTACACAGGGGGCTTAGAAAAACTGTTTTTT,CASSYTGGLEKLFF,NA,TRBJ1-4,TRBV27,TRBD1
TGCGCCAGCAGTGCGCAGGGGGCTTTGGAAGATACGCAGTATTTT,CASSAQGALEDTQYF,NA,TRBJ2-3,TRBV5-1,TRBD1
TGCGCCAGCAGTTTTGACAGGGCTGTAGGCTACACCTTC,CASSFDRAVGYTF,few,TRBJ1-2,TRBV5-1,TRBD1
TGTGCCAGCAGAGGGTCCGGGAAAGCTAACTATGGCTACACCTTC,CASRGSGKANYGYTF,NA,TRBJ1-2,TRBV6-1,NA
TGTGCCAGCAGTTACTCGGGACAATTACTCGAGCAGTACTTC,CASSYSGQLLEQYF,few,TRBJ2-7,TRBV6-6,NA
TGTGCCAGCAGCACGGACCTCACCGGGGAGCTGTTTTTT,CASSTDLTGELFF,NA,TRBJ2-2,TRBV16,NA
TGTGCCAGCAGCTCCGGACAGGTGGGGTACGAGCAGTACTTC,CASSSGQVGYEQYF,NA,TRBJ2-7,TRBV9,TRBD1